The source of this T cell receptor (beta chain) is a study of T cells in women clearing cervical HPV infection. Study-level results: Repertoire richness, not evenness, was significantly elevated in CIN3+ cases versus controls. TRBV6-7 abundance was lower in cases than controls (roughly 0.12% versus 0.15%).

Cervical HPV DNA detected by MY09/MY11 PCR, typed by dot-blot. To note about this clone: Its antigen is unknown. The observed sequence ends 3 residues before the CDR3 terminus, with the missing tail filled in from the germline J gene.

Trimming removed 0 bases from V and 5 bases from J, with 17 bases in between. Germline-derived CDR1 and CDR2 are ENHRY and SYGVKD. This CDR3 has 16 amino acids. Here immunoSEQ multiplex PCR was the method, and the copy in TCRdb shows in-frame clones only, minus some. The sample table sets out 30,000 to 35,000 clones. The specimen sequenced was blood buffy coat. This receptor was identified in a woman aged 18-70 years with a cervical HPV16 infection that either progressed to CIN3+ or cleared (not recorded which). The chain recombines TRBV10-3 with TRBJ2-7, with a tentative D call TRBD2 (5 bases). CDR3 residues: CAISESGRVPIDEQYF. CDR3 DNA (partial): TGTGCCATCAGTGAGTCAGGGCGGGTGCCCATCGACGAG.